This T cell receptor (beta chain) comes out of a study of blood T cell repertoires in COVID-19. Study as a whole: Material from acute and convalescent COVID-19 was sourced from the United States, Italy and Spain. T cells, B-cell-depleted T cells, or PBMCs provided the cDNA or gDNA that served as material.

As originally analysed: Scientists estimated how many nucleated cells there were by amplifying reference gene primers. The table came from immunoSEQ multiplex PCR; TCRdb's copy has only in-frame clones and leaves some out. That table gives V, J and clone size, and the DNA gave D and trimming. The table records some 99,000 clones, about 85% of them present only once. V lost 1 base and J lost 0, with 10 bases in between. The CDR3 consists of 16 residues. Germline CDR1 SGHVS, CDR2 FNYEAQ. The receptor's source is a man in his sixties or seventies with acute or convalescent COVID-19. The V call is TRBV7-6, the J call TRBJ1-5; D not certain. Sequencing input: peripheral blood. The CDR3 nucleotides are TGTGCCAGCAGCTTAGGAGACACCTTTAGCAATCAGCCCCAGCATTTT. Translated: CASSLGDTFSNQPQHF.